The 15 T cell receptor beta chains in this list originate from one sample, sequenced in a study of blood T cell repertoires in COVID-19. Assay: immunoSEQ multiplex PCR; the TCRdb copy retains only in-frame clones and omits some. Of 150,000 to 180,000 clones in the sample, around 84% are singletons; the top ten hold roughly 1.5%. Sequenced sample: peripheral blood. Receptors were obtained from a man aged 80 or over with acute or convalescent COVID-19.

V is TRBV10-3 and J is TRBJ1-1; no reliable D call. Germline CDR1 and CDR2: ENHRY and SYGVKD. Trimming left V 0 bases short and J 8 bases short, with 13 bases between. The CDR3 is 14 amino acids. This CDR3 is CAISESGVRAEAFF. The CDR3 coding sequence is TGTGCCATCAGTGAGTCCGGGGTAAGGGCCGAAGCTTTCTTT.

This clone was detected once. This rearrangement joins TRBV18 to TRBJ2-1, with 8 bases lining up with TRBD2. Germline V CDR1 and CDR2: KGHSH, LQKENI. The trim removed 6 bases at V and 3 bases at J, leaving 10 bases unmatched. This CDR3 spans 16 amino acids. The CDR3 nucleotides read TGTGCCAGCTCCAGAACGGGGGGGCAGGGCTACAATGAGCAGTTCTTC. It yields the protein CASSRTGGQGYNEQFF.

A single count supports this clone. The V gene is TRBV30, the J gene TRBJ1-3; D is perhaps TRBD1 (6 bases). Germline V gene lookup returns CDR1 GTSNPN and CDR2 SVGIG (reference sequence). The germline V and J ends were trimmed by 0 bases and 3 bases, with 15 bases remaining between them. The CDR3 loop spans 16 amino acids. CDR3 in amino acids: CAWSVSRAGVGNTIYF. Here the CDR3 DNA reads TGTGCCTGGAGTGTATCGAGGGCAGGGGTTGGAAACACCATATATTTT.

This chain joins TRBV6-5 and TRBJ1-3, with 7 positions matching TRBD1. The CDR3 spans 15 residues. The junction had 4 bases not matched to a gene; V was cut back by 5 bases and J by 0 bases. Germline assignment: CDR1 MNHEY and CDR2 SVGAGI. This chain's CDR3 is CASSTTGNSGNTIYF. The CDR3 DNA sequence: TGTGCCAGCAGTACGACAGGGAACTCTGGAAACACCATATATTTT.

CDR3: CASSPNLDREETQYF. As DNA, the CDR3 is TGTGCCAGCTCACCAAACCTCGACAGGGAAGAGACCCAGTACTTC. J is TRBJ2-5 and V is TRBV18, with 7 bases aligning to TRBD1. Looked up from germline, CDR1 is KGHSH and CDR2 is LQKENI. Trimming cost V 2 bases and J 3 bases; bases outside gene matches: 6. The CDR3 totals 15 residues.

The CDR3 DNA sequence: TGTGCCAGCAGCTCAACGGGACTCCTAGCAGGTGGCTACACCTTC. As protein: CASSSTGLLAGGYTF. This chain uses TRBV7-9 with TRBJ1-2, with a possible D match to TRBD1 (5 bases). The CDR3 extends over 15 amino acids. Trimming removed 4 bases at V and 7 bases at J, with 19 bases between. CDR1 is SEHNR and CDR2 is FQNEAQ in the germline V gene (reference sequence).

This clone was recorded a few times. The rearrangement uses TRBV27 and TRBJ1-2, with 7 nucleotides matching TRBD1. This CDR3 has 15 residues. V shed 2 bases, J shed 4 bases, and the junction held 7 bases outside the gene matches. Germline assignment: CDR1 MNHEY and CDR2 SMNVEV (reference sequence). CDR3: CASSLGVQGVYGYTF. CDR3 DNA sequence: TGTGCCAGCAGTTTAGGGGTGCAGGGGGTCTATGGCTACACCTTC.

This clone was counted a few times. The CDR3 coding sequence is TGTGCCAGCAGCTTAACACAGGGGACGGATAGGTCCTACGAGCAGTACTTC. Its translation is CASSLTQGTDRSYEQYF. V is TRBV7-3 and J is TRBJ2-7; 7 bases fit TRBD1. There are 17 residues in the CDR3. After removal of 0 bases from V and 1 base from J, the junction contained 9 bases not matched to a gene. Germline CDR1 is SGHTA and CDR2 is FQGTGA.

V is TRBV7-9 and J is TRBJ2-5; 14 bases match TRBD2. CDR1 and CDR2 from the germline V gene are SEHNR and FQNEAQ (reference sequence). J was trimmed by 4 bases and V by 8 bases; bases with no gene match: 6. The CDR3 is 15 amino acids. CDR3 nucleotide sequence: TGTGCCAGCGGCGCCGGGACTAGCGGGGGAGAGACCCAGTACTTC. It encodes CASGAGTSGGETQYF.

The rearrangement links TRBV13 to TRBJ1-1; maybe TRBD1 (5 bases). V lost 5 bases to trimming and J lost 4 bases, with 14 bases between them. Germline assignment: CDR1 PRHDT and CDR2 FYEKMQ (reference sequence). The CDR3 has 14 amino acids. CDR3 protein: CASSPQGVFTEAFF. DNA for the CDR3: TGTGCCAGCAGCCCCCAAGGGGTTTTCACTGAAGCTTTCTTT. Based on the CDR3 plus reference TRBV13 and TRBJ1-1, the full variable domain is AAGVIQSPRHLIKEKRETATLKCYPIPRHDTVYWYQQGPGQDPQFLISFYEKMQSDKGSIPDRFSAQQFSDYHSELNMSSLELGDSALYFCASSPQGVFTEAFFGQGTRLTVV.

This clone was seen a few times. The chain combines TRBV28 with TRBJ1-4, with D unresolved. V was shortened by 3 bases and J by 7 bases, with 12 bases between the two germline ends. The CDR3 spans 14 residues. Looked up from germline, CDR1 is MDHEN and CDR2 is SYDVKM. CDR3 sequence reads: CASSLATLPEKLFF. CDR3 coding DNA: TGTGCCAGCAGTTTGGCAACACTACCTGAAAAACTGTTTTTT.

The chain carries TRBV20-1 and TRBJ2-3, with TRBD2 identical over 9 bases. Germline lookup yields CDR1 DFQATT and CDR2 SNEGSKA (reference sequence). Germline trimming cut 3 bases from V and 2 bases from J; bases unmatched to any gene: 6. This CDR3 comprises 15 residues. CDR3 nucleotides: TGCAGTGCTAGTGAGCGGGGGGCGATCACAGATACGCAGTATTTT. Amino acid sequence: CSASERGAITDTQYF.

The genes are TRBV5-4 and TRBJ2-6, with no clear D. The CDR3 is 15 residues long. With 1 base removed from V and 4 bases from J, the gap between germline ends came to 9 bases. CDR1 is SGHNT, CDR2 YYREEE, per germline (reference sequence). This chain's CDR3 is CASSLPGTGANVLTF. The CDR3, as DNA: TGTGCCAGCAGCTTGCCGGGTACCGGGGCCAACGTCCTGACTTTC.

Here the CDR3 DNA reads TGTGCCAGCAGTTTAGATGGAGTCTCTGAAGCTTTCTTT. Translated: CASSLDGVSEAFF. V gene TRBV28 combines with J gene TRBJ1-1; no clear D gene. The CDR3 has 13 residues. Germline loops: CDR1 MDHEN, CDR2 SYDVKM. Trimming took 2 bases from V and 6 from J, leaving 10 bases between them.

The chain carries TRBV5-6 and TRBJ2-1; TRBD2 agrees at 8 bases. Per the germline V gene, CDR1 is SGHDT and CDR2 is YYEEEE. The CDR3 consists of 15 residues. V dropped 3 bases and J dropped 3; count of bases not matched to a gene: 5. This chain's CDR3 is CASSSGGVIYNEQFF. CDR3 nucleotides: TGTGCCAGCAGCTCGGGAGGGGTAATCTACAATGAGCAGTTCTTC.